Below, 28 T cell receptor beta chains from the same sample are listed, as sequenced in a study of T cells after yellow fever vaccination (dated by TCRdb to the late 2010s). The label giving this sample's treatment or condition can be read as: live attenuated yellow fever vaccine strain. Library preparation was by 5' RACE. Sequenced on an Illumina HiSeq 2500. TCRdb trimmed public reads at Q25 via fastp, called clones via MiXCR and kept in-frame beta chains. Every distinct CDR3 protein forms one entry, paired with its most common genes and DNA. The table for this sample lists some 130,000 distinct CDR3 sequences; around 6.3% of them were counted only once. Over 0.55% of the sample is taken by the ten largest. Material: CD4+ T cells sorted from PBMCs, obtained 10 days after the yellow fever booster vaccination. These receptors were collected from a man aged 30 to 45 who received the YFV17D yellow fever vaccine.

This clonotype was recorded at least ten times. The V and J genes are TRBV27 and TRBJ2-5, with D possibly matching TRBD2 (5 bases). Looked up from germline, CDR1 is MNHEY and CDR2 is SMNVEV (reference sequence). V was cut by 4 bases and J by 1 base, with 13 bases left in between. The CDR3 has 15 residues. CDR3 bases: TGTGCCAGCAGTTCCGGGGTCGTCGGCCAAGAGACCCAGTACTTC. Translating it yields CASSSGVVGQETQYF.

This clonotype has ten or more counts. V and J are TRBV4-3 and TRBJ2-3; D not certain. Between the trimmed V and J ends, which lost 0 bases and 0 bases, there was a span of 7 bases. CDR1 and CDR2 from the germline V gene are LGHNA and YSLEER. CDR3 size: 15 residues. The CDR3 loop reads CASSQDRMSTDTQYF. The CDR3 DNA sequence: TGCGCCAGCAGCCAAGATCGTATGAGCACAGATACGCAGTATTTT.

This clonotype was detected only a few times. This rearrangement joins TRBV18 to TRBJ1-5; D gene uncertain. Trimming removed 8 bases from V and 6 bases from J, with 5 bases in between. Germline assignment: CDR1 KGHSH and CDR2 LQKENI. The CDR3 contains 10 residues. CDR3 nucleotides: TGTGCCAGCCAAACTCAGCCCCAGCATTTT. Translating it yields CASQTQPQHF. Drawing the rest from reference TRBV18 and TRBJ1-5, the complete variable domain is NAGVMQNPRHLVRRRGQEARLRCSPMKGHSHVYWYRQLPEEGLKFMVYLQKENIIDESGMPKERFSAEFPKEGPSILRIQQVVRGDSAAYFCASQTQPQHFGDGTRLSIL.

This clonotype has ten or more counts. At one boundary the junction diverges from the germline segment, which might be a read error. This chain joins TRBV18 and TRBJ2-1; D gene unclear. The CDR3 has 13 amino acids. Germline CDR1 is KGHSH and CDR2 is LQKENI. Here the CDR3 DNA reads TGTGCCAGCTCACCACCTGGATACAACGAGCAGTTCTTC. Encoded protein: CASSPPGYNEQFF.

This clonotype was detected ten times or more. CDR3 nucleotides: TGTGCCAGCAGTCCGGAACCTATTTACGAGCAGTACTTC. It encodes CASSPEPIYEQYF. This rearrangement joins TRBV6-2 or TRBV6-3 to TRBJ2-7; D gene unclear. Trimming removed 5 bases from V and 4 bases from J, with 12 bases in between. CDR1 and CDR2 (germline): MNHEY, SVGEGT. CDR3 size: 13 residues.

This CDR3 reads CASSTSSVRTYNEQFF. CDR3 nucleotide sequence: TGTGCCAGCAGTACTTCTAGCGTCCGCACCTACAATGAGCAGTTCTTC. The J gene is TRBJ2-1, the V gene TRBV27; tentatively, D is TRBD2 (6 bases). CDR3 size: 16 residues. CDR1 is MNHEY, CDR2 SMNVEV, per germline (reference sequence). Between the trimmed V and J ends, which lost 5 bases and 2 bases, there was a span of 16 bases.

This clonotype was observed at least ten times. This chain joins TRBV7-2 and TRBJ1-5; 7 positions match TRBD1. The V segment lost 1 base and the J segment 5 bases; nucleotides outside the gene matches: 2. Germline CDR1 SGHTA, CDR2 FQGNSA. The CDR3 runs to 14 residues. CDR3 nucleotide sequence: TGTGCCAGCAGCTTAGAGGGACAGTATCAGCCCCAGCATTTT. Protein sequence: CASSLEGQYQPQHF.

On this clonotype: With a much larger clone just one base away, this may be a read error. The V gene is TRBV9, the J gene TRBJ2-5, with 11 positions matching TRBD2. Per germline, CDR1 SGDLS and CDR2 YYNGEE. The CDR3 covers 16 residues. V dropped 0 bases and J dropped 4; count of bases not matched to a gene: 5. CDR3: CASSVGLAGTVETQYF. CDR3 sequence (DNA): TGTGCCAGCAGCGTAGGACTAGCGGGAACGGTAGAGACCCAGTACTTC.

This clonotype was seen many times. One end of the junction does not line up with germline, which may come from a read error. The chain couples TRBV10-1 to TRBJ2-1, with 9 bases that match TRBD2. CDR3 length: 13 amino acids. CDR1 and CDR2 (germline): WNHNN, SYGVQD (reference sequence). Written as DNA, the CDR3 is TGCGCCAGCAGTGGAGCGGGAGGACGCTACCTTCATTTC. Residues: CASSGAGGRYLHF.

This clonotype was counted many times. The rearrangement links TRBV7-9 to TRBJ2-1; maybe TRBD2 (6 bases). The V gene's germline CDR1 is SEHNR and CDR2 FQNEAQ (reference sequence). The CDR3 runs to 15 residues. Deletions cut 5 bases from V and 4 bases from J, with 15 bases between. The CDR3 coding sequence is TGTGCCAGCAGCGCTCCGGGACTTCAATACAATGAGCAGTTCTTC. This sequence encodes CASSAPGLQYNEQFF.

This clonotype was seen at least ten times. The chain uses TRBV12-3 or TRBV12-4 and TRBJ1-3; tentatively, D is TRBD1 (5 bases). The CDR3 spans 14 residues. V shed 3 bases and J shed 0 bases, with 6 bases lying between them. The CDR3, as DNA: TGTGCCAGCAGTTTCGGGGGCTCTGGAAACACCATATATTTT. Translation gives CASSFGGSGNTIYF.

This clonotype occurred many times. CDR3 amino acids: CASSRLGGAENIQYF. DNA for the CDR3: TGCGCCAGCAGCCGTCTGGGGGGCGCGGAAAACATTCAGTACTTC. The chain recombines TRBV4-3 with TRBJ2-4; either TRBD1 or TRBD2 may supply D (6 bases each). V was pared by 4 bases and J by 5 bases, with 15 bases between. Germline V gene data show CDR1 as LGHNA and CDR2 as YSLEER. The CDR3 is made up of 15 amino acids.

CDR3 region: CASSQEGLAEARQYF. DNA of the CDR3: TGCGCCAGCAGCCAAGAGGGACTAGCGGAAGCCCGGCAGTACTTC. This sequence joins TRBV4-3 and TRBJ2-7, with 11 bases fitting TRBD2. V shed 0 bases and J 9 bases; nucleotides not matched to a gene: 7. CDR1 is LGHNA, CDR2 YSLEER, per germline. The CDR3 runs to 15 residues.

This clonotype was picked up many times. The rearrangement uses TRBV7-2 and TRBJ2-1; D remains unclear. The CDR3 contains 13 residues. The V end lost 3 bases, the J end lost 2 bases, and 5 bases lay between the germline ends. Germline lookup yields CDR1 SGHTA and CDR2 FQGNSA. The CDR3 sequence is CASSLSAYNEQFF. The CDR3 DNA reads TGTGCCAGCAGCTTGAGCGCCTACAATGAGCAGTTCTTC.

This clonotype has at least ten counts. The chain carries TRBV3-1 and TRBJ2-4, with TRBD1 as a possible D gene (5 bases). The germline gives CDR1 LGHDT, CDR2 YNNKEL (reference sequence). The CDR3 has 14 amino acids. Trimming shortened V by 1 base and J by 9 bases, and 13 bases separated the two germline ends. The CDR3 nucleotides are TGTGCCAGCAGCCAAGGTGTCAGGGCGAGCATTCAGTACTTC. It specifies CASSQGVRASIQYF.

In this sample, this clonotype turned up many times. The chain employs TRBV12-3 or TRBV12-4 and TRBJ1-5; 7 nucleotides agree with TRBD1. The CDR3 covers 15 residues. V shed 5 bases, J shed 0 bases, and the junction held 4 bases outside the gene matches. The CDR3 reads CASSATGYSNQPQHF. Here the CDR3 DNA reads TGTGCCAGCAGTGCGACAGGGTATAGCAATCAGCCCCAGCATTTT.

This clonotype was counted many times. The chain links TRBV7-9 to TRBJ2-1; possible D gene TRBD2, 5 bases. Germline V gene lookup returns CDR1 SEHNR and CDR2 FQNEAQ (reference sequence). This CDR3 is 16 amino acids long. V gave up 1 base and J gave up 7 bases, with 17 bases separating them. The CDR3 nucleotides read TGTGCCAGCAGCTTAGAGCTGCTAGCCGGTAATAATGAGCAGTTCTTC. This sequence encodes CASSLELLAGNNEQFF. Variable domain in full (rest from reference TRBV7-9 and TRBJ2-1): DTGVSQNPRHKITKRGQNVTFRCDPISEHNRLYWYRQTLGQGPEFLTYFQNEAQLEKSRLLSDRFSAERPKGSFSTLEIQRTEQGDSAMYLCASSLELLAGNNEQFFGPGTRLTVL.

This clonotype was seen many times. V gene TRBV19 combines with J gene TRBJ2-1; D perhaps matches TRBD2 (6 bases). CDR1 and CDR2 from the germline V gene are LNHDA and SQIVND (reference sequence). Trimming removed 0 bases at V and 5 bases at J, with 17 bases between. The CDR3 loop spans 17 amino acids. The CDR3 DNA reads as TGTGCCAGTAGTATAGATGGGTCGGGGGTTGGAAACAATGAGCAGTTCTTC. It encodes CASSIDGSGVGNNEQFF.

This clonotype was detected ten times or more. The V and J genes are TRBV19 and TRBJ1-3, with unresolved D. Germline values: CDR1 LNHDA, CDR2 SQIVND (reference sequence). CDR3 length: 14 amino acids. V shed 5 bases and J shed 4 bases, with 12 bases lying between them. The CDR3 nucleotides read TGTGCCAGTAGTCTAACTCTTTCCGGAAACACCATATATTTT. Translated, it gives CASSLTLSGNTIYF. The whole variable domain, filled in from reference TRBV19 and TRBJ1-3, reads DGGITQSPKYLFRKEGQNVTLSCEQNLNHDAMYWYRQDPGQGLRLIYYSQIVNDFQKGDIAEGYSVSREKKESFPLTVTSAQKNPTAFYLCASSLTLSGNTIYFGEGSWLTVV.

This clonotype was recorded at least ten times. One end of the junction fails to match germline, which may point to a read error. The V gene is TRBV7-7, the J gene TRBJ2-5; TRBD1 matches at 7 bases. Germline V lookup: CDR1 SSHAT, CDR2 FNYEAQ (reference sequence). This CDR3 has 13 amino acids. CDR3 DNA: TGTGCTAGCAGTCGGACAGGAGGAGAGACCCAGTACTTC. Amino acids: CASSRTGGETQYF.

There are many counts of this clonotype. V and J are TRBV6-6 and TRBJ2-7, with D perhaps TRBD1 (6 bases). V lost 6 bases and J 5 bases, leaving 14 bases between the germline ends. Germline CDR1 is MNHNY and CDR2 is SVGAGI (reference sequence). This CDR3 is built from 13 residues. This chain's CDR3 is CASSRYRVHEQYF. Here the CDR3 DNA reads TGTGCCAGCAGCCGCTACAGGGTCCACGAGCAGTACTTC.

This clonotype was detected many times. This chain joins TRBV5-1 and TRBJ2-1, with D perhaps matching TRBD2 (6 bases). Germline CDR1 reads SGHRS; CDR2 reads YFSETQ. V was clipped by 2 bases and J by 0 bases, with 9 bases between them. This CDR3 is 15 amino acids long. In DNA, the CDR3 is TGCGCCAGCAGCTTCGCAGCGGGCTCCTACAATGAGCAGTTCTTC. Its translation is CASSFAAGSYNEQFF.

This clonotype was observed at least ten times. CDR3 in DNA: TGTGCCACCAGCAGAGAAGGGGCCAATCGGGAGCTGTTTTTT. Amino acids: CATSREGANRELFF. This chain uses TRBV15 with TRBJ2-2; perhaps TRBD1 as D (5 bases). The CDR3 is made up of 14 amino acids. The germline CDR1 and CDR2 sequences are LNHNV and YYDKDF (reference sequence). The V and J ends lost 0 bases and 9 bases respectively, with 11 bases between them. The full variable domain, completed using reference TRBV15 and TRBJ2-2, is DAMVIQNPRYQVTQFGKPVTLSCSQTLNHNVMYWYQQKSSQAPKLLFHYYDKDFNNEADTPDNFQSRRPNTSFCFLDIRSPGLGDTAMYLCATSREGANRELFFGEGSRLTVL.

This clonotype showed up many times. V usage is TRBV5-1 and J usage is TRBJ1-1; D is ambiguous. Trimming pared 0 bases from V and 4 bases from J, leaving 7 bases between. This CDR3 region has 13 residues. CDR1 is SGHRS, CDR2 YFSETQ, per germline. The CDR3 protein is CASSLVVGTEAFF. CDR3 DNA: TGCGCCAGCAGCTTGGTCGTCGGCACTGAAGCTTTCTTT.

This clonotype has just a few counts. The chain is built from TRBV7-9 and TRBJ2-1, with 8 bases that match TRBD2. Germline trimming cut 4 bases from V and 7 bases from J; bases unmatched to any gene: 3. The CDR3 totals 13 residues. CDR1 and CDR2 from the germline V gene are SEHNR and FQNEAQ (reference sequence). The DNA of the CDR3 is TGTGCCAGCAGCTATGCTAGCGGGAATGAGCAGTTCTTC. Protein sequence: CASSYASGNEQFF.

This clonotype was seen ten or more times. The rearrangement links TRBV19 to TRBJ2-1; 8 positions match TRBD1. Per the germline V gene, CDR1 is LNHDA and CDR2 is SQIVND (reference sequence). There are 16 residues in the CDR3. Trimming at V came to 4 bases and at J to 2 bases, leaving 7 bases not matched to a gene. The CDR3 DNA follows: TGTGCCAGTAGTACCGGGACAGGAAGGACCTACAATGAGCAGTTCTTC. It codes for CASSTGTGRTYNEQFF.

This clonotype was observed a few times. This chain joins TRBV7-2 and TRBJ2-1; 13 bases are shared with TRBD2. V trimming: 3 bases; J trimming: 5 bases; junction bases outside the gene matches: 7. Germline V CDR1 and CDR2: SGHTA, FQGNSA. This CDR3 region has 17 residues. The CDR3: CASSLLFGTSGNNEQFF. The CDR3 DNA reads TGTGCCAGCAGCTTGTTATTTGGGACTAGCGGGAACAATGAGCAGTTCTTC.

There are many counts of this clonotype. J is TRBJ2-3 and V is TRBV3-1; D is ambiguous. The V and J ends lost 3 bases and 2 bases respectively, with 9 bases between them. Germline values: CDR1 LGHDT, CDR2 YNNKEL (reference sequence). The CDR3 loop spans 14 amino acids. The CDR3 DNA is TGTGCCAGCAGCCACAACAGCTACACAGATACGCAGTATTTT. Translation gives CASSHNSYTDTQYF.